The text below deals with one T cell receptor beta chain. Its antigen is unknown. One end of the junction varies from germline; a read error may be responsible. TCRdb re-called the 5' RACE reads with MiXCR, one entry per CDR3 protein. The table lists 450,000 or so distinct CDR3 sequences, approximately 24% of them singletons. CDR3 length: 15 residues. Germline lookup yields CDR1 SNHLY and CDR2 FYNNEI. Healthy Caucasians, and only they, were the donors. This sample is part of a study of identical twins. The study, taken as a whole, reports: With monozygotic twins, out-of-frame TCR alpha sharing exceeded what models estimated.

This sample was shared with a second study, whose subject was T cells expressing NK-cell markers. That study reports: Sorting in several experiments was restricted by an anti-gamma-delta TCR antibody to alpha-beta TCR T cells. Dominant NKG2C+ clonotypes were found to form about 1.0-7.0% of CD8+ T cells in six donors.

Input material: CD4+ T cells sorted from blood. The J gene is TRBJ2-7, the V gene TRBV2, with TRBD2 matching 10 bases. This TCR was sampled from a woman aged 18-29 years in good health. For the CDR3, the DNA is TGTGCCAGCAGTGAAGCGACTAGCGGGTCCTTCGAGCAGTACTTC. Encoded protein: CASSEATSGSFEQYF.